This section outlines one T cell receptor (beta chain) sequence together with its context. What it binds is not known. These data originate in a study of CD8 T cells in ankylosing spondylitis. One entry per CDR3 protein, called by TCRdb with MiXCR from the 5' RACE reads. The sample has some 840,000 distinct CDR3 sequences; 12% are singletons. General study points: It appeared that ankylosing spondylitis blood was characterized by a TCR beta motif of several highly homologous variants. Disease-associated clones were CD8+ and fairly uncommon in peripheral blood. The clones that were linked to disease were reported to be significantly enriched in matched synovial fluid samples from ankylosing spondylitis patients.

V shed 10 bases, J shed 8 bases, and the junction held 15 bases outside the gene matches. The germline CDR1 and CDR2 sequences are SGHTA and FQGTGA. This CDR3 region has 15 residues. The clonotype comes from a male donor with ankylosing spondylitis. Source material: blood, either unsorted or a sorted T cell fraction (not recorded which). The V call is TRBV7-3, the J call TRBJ1-4, with TRBD1 matching 8 bases. The CDR3 reads CANLRQGREDEKLFF. The CDR3 bases are TGTGCCAACCTCCGACAGGGGAGAGAGGACGAAAAACTGTTTTTT. The whole variable domain, remainder taken from reference TRBV7-3 and TRBJ1-4, is GAGVSQTPSNKVTEKGKYVELRCDPISGHTALYWYRQSLGQGPEFLIYFQGTGAADDSGLPNDRFFAVRPEGSVSTLKIQRTERGDSAVYLCANLRQGREDEKLFFGSGTQLSVL.